Each of the 14 T cell receptor beta chains below was sequenced from the same sample in a study of beta chain features in type 1 diabetes. Study-wide points: A moderate, significant TCRB CDR3 shortening appeared in type 1 diabetes across four CD4+ subsets.

All of the isolated RNA was reverse transcribed, so expressed TCRB transcripts were sequenced. Measured with immunoSEQ multiplex PCR; TCRdb has only the in-frame clones, and not every one. This sample has 300,000 or so clones, with approximately 14% found just once. Their target antigens are unknown. The sequencing input was naive CD4+ T cells from blood. These TCRs come from a man aged 30 to 45 with type 1 diabetes.

As concerns this clone: Other nucleotide sequences in the sample specify the same CDR3. V is TRBV4-2 and J is TRBJ2-7, with D hard to call. The CDR3 is 13 amino acids. Trimming left V 0 bases short and J 3 bases short, with 6 bases between. Germline V gene sequence: CDR1 LGHNA, CDR2 YNFKEQ. The CDR3 loop reads CASSQDRGYEQYF. The CDR3 DNA reads TGTGCCAGCAGCCAAGATCGCGGCTACGAGCAGTACTTC.

This clone was observed a handful of times. The V call is TRBV9, the J call TRBJ2-5; D gene uncertain. CDR3 size: 11 residues. The V gene's germline CDR1 is SGDLS and CDR2 YYNGEE. Trimming left V 3 bases short and J 7 bases short, with 7 bases between. Here the CDR3 DNA reads TGTGCCAGCAGCGCCCTCGGGACCCAGTACTTC. Translating it yields CASSALGTQYF.

This clone was counted a few times. V and J are TRBV20-1 and TRBJ1-2; D is perhaps TRBD1 (5 bases). V was pared by 5 bases and J by 7 bases, with 11 bases between. Germline-derived CDR1 and CDR2 are DFQATT and SNEGSKA (reference sequence). The CDR3 spans 11 residues. The CDR3 loop reads CSAGTLGGYTF. In DNA form, the CDR3 reads TGCAGTGCTGGGACTCTGGGTGGCTACACCTTC.

This clone has just a few counts. The chain employs TRBV5-1 and TRBJ1-5; TRBD1 matches 7 bases. CDR1 and CDR2 from the germline V gene are SGHRS and YFSETQ. There are 13 residues in the CDR3. Trimming at V came to 2 bases and at J to 8 bases, leaving 4 bases not matched to a gene. The DNA for the CDR3 is TGCGCCAGCAGCTTCACAGGGGATGAGCCCCAGCATTTT. Its translation: CASSFTGDEPQHF.

This clone was seen a few times. This chain joins TRBV28 and TRBJ2-3; D unclear. Trimming took 4 bases from V and 0 from J, leaving 8 bases between them. The CDR3 contains 14 residues. Germline V gene data show CDR1 as MDHEN and CDR2 as SYDVKM. This chain's CDR3 is CASSSASSTDTQYF. The CDR3 DNA follows: TGTGCCAGCAGTTCTGCGTCTAGCACAGATACGCAGTATTTT.

This clone was found a few times. The gene calls are TRBV4-3 and TRBJ2-7; 8 nucleotides agree with TRBD2. V shed 4 bases, J shed 4 bases, and the junction held 9 bases outside the gene matches. The CDR3 spans 15 residues. Germline V gives CDR1 LGHNA, CDR2 YSLEER. CDR3: CASSPGSGGPYEQYF. The DNA for the CDR3 is TGCGCCAGCAGCCCCGGGTCGGGAGGGCCATACGAGCAGTACTTC.

This clone was seen more than once but under ten times. The chain has TRBV7-9 and TRBJ2-7; 7 positions match TRBD1. The CDR3 contains 16 residues. V shed 1 base and J 2 bases; nucleotides not matched to a gene: 8. In germline, CDR1 is SEHNR, CDR2 FQNEAQ (reference sequence). CDR3 region: CASSLVGKGTAYEQYF. The CDR3 nucleotides are TGTGCCAGCAGCTTAGTCGGAAAAGGGACAGCCTACGAGCAGTACTTC.

This clone has only a few counts. The V and J genes are TRBV5-1 and TRBJ2-7; TRBD1 is a possible D gene (6 bases). The CDR3 is 13 amino acids. Germline lookup yields CDR1 SGHRS and CDR2 YFSETQ. The V end was cut by 4 bases, the J end by 6 bases, with 14 bases between. The CDR3 bases are TGCGCCAGCAGCCGGGACAACTTCGCCGAGCAGTACTTC. Translated: CASSRDNFAEQYF.

This chain uses TRBV27 with TRBJ2-2, with TRBD1 matching over 7 bases. V shed 3 bases and J 1 base; nucleotides not matched to a gene: 2. This CDR3 region has 15 residues. Germline V lookup: CDR1 MNHEY, CDR2 SMNVEV (reference sequence). In nucleotides, the CDR3 is TGTGCCAGCAGTTTCCAGGGGGTGAACACCGGGGAGCTGTTTTTT. Protein sequence: CASSFQGVNTGELFF.

V usage is TRBV29-1 and J usage is TRBJ1-1; D remains ambiguous. CDR1 is SQVTM, CDR2 ANQGSEA, per germline. V lost 4 bases and J lost 0, with 6 bases in between. The CDR3 totals 12 residues. CDR3 in DNA: TGCAGCGTTGTTACGGTGAACACTGAAGCTTTCTTT. Protein: CSVVTVNTEAFF.

This clone was counted many times. This chain uses TRBV4-2 with TRBJ2-3, with no clear D. The germline V gene encodes CDR1 LGHNA and CDR2 YNFKEQ. The CDR3 has 13 amino acids. Trimming pared 0 bases from V and 11 bases from J, leaving 12 bases between. Here the CDR3 DNA reads TGTGCCAGCAGCCAAGATCCGTCCGGAGAGCAGTATTTT. Encoded protein: CASSQDPSGEQYF.

This chain connects TRBV28 to TRBJ2-1, with D possibly being TRBD1 (6 bases). The CDR3 sequence is 12 residues long. The V end lost 7 bases, the J end lost 9 bases, and 13 bases lay between the germline ends. Germline V lookup: CDR1 MDHEN, CDR2 SYDVKM. Here the CDR3 reads CASTKGGREQFF. The CDR3 DNA sequence: TGTGCCAGCACCAAAGGGGGACGTGAGCAGTTCTTC.

The rearrangement joins TRBV2 to TRBJ2-1; TRBD2 aligns across 9 bases. With V trimmed by 3 bases and J by 8 bases, 8 bases remained unmatched. The germline CDR1 and CDR2 sequences are SNHLY and FYNNEI. The CDR3 runs 15 residues. The CDR3 DNA reads TGTGCCAGCAGTGACGGGCGGGAGGGCCTCTATGAGCAGTTCTTC. Protein: CASSDGREGLYEQFF.

This clone was seen a few times. The chain combines TRBV30 with TRBJ1-5, with D uncertain. The CDR3 sequence is 15 residues long. Germline CDR1 reads GTSNPN; CDR2 reads SVGIG (reference sequence). Trimming took 4 bases from V and 3 from J, leaving 16 bases between them. CDR3 nucleotide sequence: TGTGCCTGGAACGCTGCGGGCCTGGACAATCAGCCCCAGCATTTT. Its translation: CAWNAAGLDNQPQHF.